A selection of T cell receptor beta chains follows, all from one sample in a study of T cell responses to AZD1222 COVID-19 vaccine. Assay: immunoSEQ multiplex PCR; the TCRdb copy retains only in-frame clones and omits some. The sample gives over 150,000 clones, over 75% of which show up once; about 2.6% is in the top ten. The material was peripheral blood, obtained on day 0 of AZD1222 vaccination. The source of these receptors is an adult in good health. CDR3s include the opening cysteine and the closing phenylalanine or tryptophan. The D gene is left open where the match is weak. A clone size is listed for some rows: how often the clone was seen (once, few, many), or a class if it is expanded.

j_gene,d_gene,v_gene,abundance,CDR3nt,CDR3aa
TRBJ2-5,NA,TRBV29-1,NA,TGCAGCGTTGAAGCTGCCGGTGAGACCCAGTACTTC,CSVEAAGETQYF
TRBJ2-7,TRBD2,TRBV4-2,NA,TGTGCCAGCAGCCTTAGCGGGGGGGATTTTCTCGAGCAGTACTTC,CASSLSGGDFLEQYF
TRBJ2-7,NA,TRBV14,NA,TGTGCCAGCAGCCCCTATTGGAATCACGAGCAGTACTTC,CASSPYWNHEQYF
TRBJ2-7,NA,TRBV5-6,NA,TGTGCCAGCAGCCCTTATCAGGGTAGGTCCTACGAGCAGTACTTC,CASSPYQGRSYEQYF
TRBJ1-2,TRBD1,TRBV7-9,NA,TGTGCCAGCAGCTCCTGGGACAGCAGGGCGGAAGGCTACACCTTC,CASSSWDSRAEGYTF
TRBJ2-5,NA,TRBV19,NA,TGTGCCAGTAGTTTTGGGAAAGAGACCCAGTACTTC,CASSFGKETQYF
TRBJ1-1,NA,TRBV11-2,once,TGTGCCAGCAGCTTAGGACGGGGGACTGAAGCTTTCTTT,CASSLGRGTEAFF
TRBJ1-6,NA,TRBV7-3,NA,TGTGCCAGCAGCGCCGCGGCCCGGCAAAGCAAAATATATAATTCACCCCTCCACTTT,CASSAAARQSKIYNSPLHF
TRBJ2-3,NA,TRBV6-5,NA,TGTGCCAGCAGTTCCCTGGGGACGCAGTATTTT,CASSSLGTQYF
TRBJ1-2,TRBD1,TRBV19,NA,TGTGCCAGTCTAACAACGGGACAGGGGGATGGCTACACCTTC,CASLTTGQGDGYTF
TRBJ2-1,NA,TRBV5-1,NA,TGCGCCAGCAGCTGGTGTGAGCAGTTCTTC,CASSWCEQFF
TRBJ2-2,TRBD1,TRBV19,NA,TGTGCCAGTAGTATGGTCCCAGGGGGTACGAGCACCGGGGAGCTGTTTTTT,CASSMVPGGTSTGELFF
TRBJ1-1,TRBD1,TRBV6-2/TRBV6-3,NA,TGTGCCAGCAGTTACCAGGGGGGGACGACTGAAGCTTTCTTT,CASSYQGGTTEAFF
TRBJ2-7,TRBD1,TRBV6-5,NA,TGTGCCAGCACCAAGAGGACAGGGGGCTACGAGCAGTACTTC,CASTKRTGGYEQYF
TRBJ1-6,TRBD1,TRBV27,NA,TGTGCCAGCGCGACAGGGTATAATTCACCCCTCCACTTT,CASATGYNSPLHF
TRBJ1-6,NA,TRBV5-4,NA,TGTGCCAGCAGCTTCGGCAGCTCCTATAATTCACCCCTCCACTTT,CASSFGSSYNSPLHF
TRBJ1-6,TRBD1,TRBV27,NA,TGTGCCAGCGGGAGACAGGGGATCAATTCACCCCTCCACTTT,CASGRQGINSPLHF
TRBJ2-7,TRBD1,TRBV19,NA,TGTGCCAGTGAAACCGGGACAGGTCTATACGAGCAGTACTTC,CASETGTGLYEQYF
TRBJ1-4,NA,TRBV4-3,NA,TGCGCCAGCAGCCAAGATATGGCGGGGATGGATGAAAAACTGTTTTTT,CASSQDMAGMDEKLFF
TRBJ2-2,TRBD1,TRBV5-1,NA,TGCGCCAGCAGCTTCGGACAGGGGGAGGGCGGGGAGCTGTTTTTT,CASSFGQGEGGELFF
TRBJ2-1,TRBD2,TRBV4-2,once,TGTGCCAGCAGCCTGACTAGCGGGGGGAGCTCCTACAATGAGCAGTTCTTC,CASSLTSGGSSYNEQFF
TRBJ2-7,TRBD1,TRBV27,NA,TGTGCCAGCAGCTCCTGGGACAGTACCTACGAGCAGTACTTC,CASSSWDSTYEQYF